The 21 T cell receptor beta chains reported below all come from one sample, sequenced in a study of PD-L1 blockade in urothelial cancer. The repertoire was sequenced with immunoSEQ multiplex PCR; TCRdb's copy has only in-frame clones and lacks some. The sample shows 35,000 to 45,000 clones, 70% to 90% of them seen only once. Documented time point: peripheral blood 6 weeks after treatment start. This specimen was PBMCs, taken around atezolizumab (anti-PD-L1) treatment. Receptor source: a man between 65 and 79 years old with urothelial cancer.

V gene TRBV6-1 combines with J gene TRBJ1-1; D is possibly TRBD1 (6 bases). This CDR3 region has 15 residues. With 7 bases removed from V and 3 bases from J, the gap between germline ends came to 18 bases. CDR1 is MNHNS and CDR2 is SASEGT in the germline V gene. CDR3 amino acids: CASTRRLSGDTEAFF. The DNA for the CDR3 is TGTGCCAGCACTCGCCGATTGTCAGGGGACACTGAAGCTTTCTTT.

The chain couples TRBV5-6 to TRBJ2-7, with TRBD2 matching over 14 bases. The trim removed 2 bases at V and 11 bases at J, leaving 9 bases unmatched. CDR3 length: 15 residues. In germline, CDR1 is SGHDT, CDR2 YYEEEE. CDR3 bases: TGTGCCAGCAGCTTATCCGGGACTAGCGGGAGTAGGGAGTACTTC. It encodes CASSLSGTSGSREYF. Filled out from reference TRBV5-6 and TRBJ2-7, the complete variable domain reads DAGVTQSPTHLIKTRGQQVTLRCSPKSGHDTVSWYQQALGQGPQFIFQYYEEEERQRGNFPDRFSGHQFPNYSSELNVNALLLGDSALYLCASSLSGTSGSREYFGPGTRLTVT.

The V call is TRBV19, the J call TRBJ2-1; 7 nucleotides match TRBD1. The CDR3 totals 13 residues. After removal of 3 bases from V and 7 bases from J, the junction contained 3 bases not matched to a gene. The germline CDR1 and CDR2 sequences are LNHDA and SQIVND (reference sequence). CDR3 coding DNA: TGTGCCAGTAGTATGGACAGGCAGAATGAGCAGTTCTTC. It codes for CASSMDRQNEQFF.

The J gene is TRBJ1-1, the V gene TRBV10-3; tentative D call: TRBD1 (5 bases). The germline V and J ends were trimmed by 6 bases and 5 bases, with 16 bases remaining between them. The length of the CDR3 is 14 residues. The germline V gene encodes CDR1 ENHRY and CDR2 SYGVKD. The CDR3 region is CAISQQEAGTEAFF. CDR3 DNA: TGTGCCATCAGCCAACAGGAGGCGGGGACTGAAGCTTTCTTT.

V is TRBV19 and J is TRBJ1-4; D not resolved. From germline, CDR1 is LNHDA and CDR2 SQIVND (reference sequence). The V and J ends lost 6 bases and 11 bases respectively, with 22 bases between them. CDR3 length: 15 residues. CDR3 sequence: CASSQARAGRVKLFF. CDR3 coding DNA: TGTGCCAGTAGCCAAGCCCGGGCGGGCCGGGTGAAACTGTTTTTT.

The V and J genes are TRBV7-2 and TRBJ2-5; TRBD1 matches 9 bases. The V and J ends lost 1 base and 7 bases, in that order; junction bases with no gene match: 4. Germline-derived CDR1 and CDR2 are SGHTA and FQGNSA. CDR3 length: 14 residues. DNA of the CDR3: TGTGCCAGCAGCTTAGAGCAGGACAGGGGGACCCAGTACTTC. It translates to CASSLEQDRGTQYF. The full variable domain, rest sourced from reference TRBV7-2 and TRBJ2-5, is GAGVSQSPSNKVTEKGKDVELRCDPISGHTALYWYRQSLGQGLEFLIYFQGNSAPDKSGLPSDRFSAERTGGSVSTLTIQRTQQEDSAVYLCASSLEQDRGTQYFGPGTRLLVL.

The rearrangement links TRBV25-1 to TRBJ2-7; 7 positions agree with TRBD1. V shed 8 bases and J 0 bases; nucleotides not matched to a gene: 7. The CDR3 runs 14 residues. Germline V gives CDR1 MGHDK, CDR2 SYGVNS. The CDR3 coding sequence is TGTGCCAGCGGGACCGGGACAGTCTCCTACGAGCAGTACTTC. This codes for CASGTGTVSYEQYF.

CDR3 DNA sequence: TGTGCCAGCAGCCTAACAGAGAACACTGAAGCTTTCTTT. Its translation is CASSLTENTEAFF. The chain couples TRBV5-5 to TRBJ1-1, with D unclear. Germline V gives CDR1 SGHKS, CDR2 YYEKEE (reference sequence). V lost 4 bases to trimming and J lost 1 base, with 8 bases between them. The CDR3 contains 13 residues.

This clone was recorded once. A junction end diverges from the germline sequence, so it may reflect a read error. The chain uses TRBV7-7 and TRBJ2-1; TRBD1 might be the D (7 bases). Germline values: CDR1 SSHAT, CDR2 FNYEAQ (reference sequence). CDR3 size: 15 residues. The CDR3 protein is CASSLEQGGYNEQFF. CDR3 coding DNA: TGTGCTAGCAGCTTAGAGCAGGGGGGCTACAATGAGCAGTTCTTC. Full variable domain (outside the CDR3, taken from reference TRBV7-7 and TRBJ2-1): GAGVSQSPRYKVTKRGQDVTLRCDPISSHATLYWYQQALGQGPEFLTYFNYEAQPDKSGLPSDRFSAERPEGSISTLTIQRTEQRDSAMYRCASSLEQGGYNEQFFGPGTRLTVL.

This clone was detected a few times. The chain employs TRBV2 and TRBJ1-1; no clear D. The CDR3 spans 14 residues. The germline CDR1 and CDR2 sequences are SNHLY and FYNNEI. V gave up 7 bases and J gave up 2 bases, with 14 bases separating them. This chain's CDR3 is CASKRVPPNTEAFF. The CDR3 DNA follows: TGTGCCAGCAAGCGGGTACCACCTAACACTGAAGCTTTCTTT.

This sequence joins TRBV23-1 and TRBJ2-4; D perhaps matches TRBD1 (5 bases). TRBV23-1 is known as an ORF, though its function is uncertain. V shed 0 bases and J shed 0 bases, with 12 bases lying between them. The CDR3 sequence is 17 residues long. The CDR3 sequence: CASSQSLGRVAKNIQYF. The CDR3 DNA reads TGCGCCAGCAGTCAATCTCTGGGCAGGGTAGCCAAAAACATTCAGTACTTC.

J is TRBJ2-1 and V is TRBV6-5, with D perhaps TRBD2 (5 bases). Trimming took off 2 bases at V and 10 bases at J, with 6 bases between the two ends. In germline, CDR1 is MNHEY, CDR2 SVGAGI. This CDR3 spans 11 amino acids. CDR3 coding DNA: TGTGCCAGCAGTTACAGCGGAGAGCAGTTCTTC. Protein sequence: CASSYSGEQFF.

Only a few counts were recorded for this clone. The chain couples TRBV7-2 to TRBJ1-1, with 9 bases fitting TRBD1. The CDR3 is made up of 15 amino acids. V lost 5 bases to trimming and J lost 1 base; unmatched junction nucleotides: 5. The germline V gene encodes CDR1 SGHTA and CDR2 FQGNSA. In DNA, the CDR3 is TGTGCCAGCAGCCCGGACAGGGGCGGGAACACTGAAGCTTTCTTT. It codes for CASSPDRGGNTEAFF.

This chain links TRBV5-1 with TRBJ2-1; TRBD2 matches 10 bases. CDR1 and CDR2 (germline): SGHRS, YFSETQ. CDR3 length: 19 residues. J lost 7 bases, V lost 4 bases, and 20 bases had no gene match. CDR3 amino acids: CASSPMEREGQWGSNEQFF. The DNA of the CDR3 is TGCGCCAGCAGCCCGATGGAGCGGGAGGGCCAATGGGGGTCAAATGAGCAGTTCTTC.

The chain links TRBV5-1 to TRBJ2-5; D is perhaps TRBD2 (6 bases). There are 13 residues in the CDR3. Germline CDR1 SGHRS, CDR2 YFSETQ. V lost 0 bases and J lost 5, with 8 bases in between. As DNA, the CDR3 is TGCGCCAGCAGCTTGGATGGGAGGGAGACCCAGTACTTC. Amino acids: CASSLDGRETQYF.

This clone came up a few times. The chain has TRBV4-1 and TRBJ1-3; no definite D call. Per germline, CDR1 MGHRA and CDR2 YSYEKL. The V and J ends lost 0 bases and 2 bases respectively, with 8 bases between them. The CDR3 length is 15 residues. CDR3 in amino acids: CASSQDVAAGNTIYF. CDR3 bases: TGCGCCAGCAGCCAAGATGTGGCGGCTGGAAACACCATATATTTT.

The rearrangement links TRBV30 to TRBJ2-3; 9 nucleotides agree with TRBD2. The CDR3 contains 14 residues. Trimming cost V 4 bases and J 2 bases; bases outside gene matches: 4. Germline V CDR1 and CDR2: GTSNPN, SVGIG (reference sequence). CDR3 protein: CAWKLAGNTDTQYF. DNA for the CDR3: TGTGCCTGGAAACTAGCGGGTAACACAGATACGCAGTATTTT.

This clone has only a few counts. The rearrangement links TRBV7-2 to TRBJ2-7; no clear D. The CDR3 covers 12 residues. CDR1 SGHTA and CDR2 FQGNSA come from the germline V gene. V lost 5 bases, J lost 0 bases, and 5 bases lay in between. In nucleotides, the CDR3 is TGTGCCAGCAGCCCGTCCTCCTACGAGCAGTACTTC. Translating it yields CASSPSSYEQYF. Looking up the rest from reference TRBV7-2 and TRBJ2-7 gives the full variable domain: GAGVSQSPSNKVTEKGKDVELRCDPISGHTALYWYRQSLGQGLEFLIYFQGNSAPDKSGLPSDRFSAERTGGSVSTLTIQRTQQEDSAVYLCASSPSSYEQYFGPGTRLTVT.

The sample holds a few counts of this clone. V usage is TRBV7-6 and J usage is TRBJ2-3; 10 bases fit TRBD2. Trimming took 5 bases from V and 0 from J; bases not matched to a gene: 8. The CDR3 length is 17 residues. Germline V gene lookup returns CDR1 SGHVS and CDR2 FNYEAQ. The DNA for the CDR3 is TGTGCCAGCAGCCCCAGACTGACTAGCGGGAGCACAGATACGCAGTATTTT. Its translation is CASSPRLTSGSTDTQYF.

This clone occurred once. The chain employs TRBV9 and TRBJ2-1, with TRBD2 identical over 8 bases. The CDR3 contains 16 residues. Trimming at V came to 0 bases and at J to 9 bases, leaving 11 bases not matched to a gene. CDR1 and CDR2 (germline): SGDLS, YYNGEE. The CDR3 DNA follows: TGTGCCAGCAGCGTAGTGGGCGGGAGGATGAATGCTGAGCAGTTCTTC. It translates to CASSVVGGRMNAEQFF.

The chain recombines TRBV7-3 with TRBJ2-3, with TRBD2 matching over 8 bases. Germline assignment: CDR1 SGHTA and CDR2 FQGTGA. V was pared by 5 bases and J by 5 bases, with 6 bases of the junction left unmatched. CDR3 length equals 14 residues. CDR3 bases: TGTGCCAGCAGCACAGGACTAGCCGGAGATACGCAGTATTTT. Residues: CASSTGLAGDTQYF.